A single sample gave rise to the 26 T cell receptor beta chains below, sequenced in a study of shared clonotypes between healthy human individuals. Clones were read by immunoSEQ multiplex PCR, and TCRdb kept only the in-frame ones, dropping some. Of 550,000 to 850,000 clones listed, around 72% are singletons. The material sequenced was memory CD4+ T cells sorted from blood. Subset meaning: CD45RA-negative fraction. Receptors were obtained from a woman under 40 in good health.

This rearrangement joins TRBV28 to TRBJ1-1, with D possibly TRBD1 on 5 matching bases. Germline V CDR1 and CDR2: MDHEN, SYDVKM. V lost 5 bases and J lost 2, with 12 bases in between. The CDR3 is made up of 14 amino acids. The CDR3 coding sequence is TGTGCCAGCAGTCATCCTCAGGGTAACACTGAAGCTTTCTTT. Amino acids: CASSHPQGNTEAFF.

The V and J genes are TRBV5-8 and TRBJ1-1; D gene ambiguous. With 0 bases removed from V and 6 bases from J, the gap between germline ends came to 9 bases. CDR3 length equals 13 residues. Germline CDR1 is SGHTS and CDR2 is YDEGEE. CDR3 region: CASSLGIRAEAFF. In nucleotides, the CDR3 is TGTGCCAGCAGCTTGGGGATTCGTGCTGAAGCTTTCTTT.

The J gene is TRBJ2-1, the V gene TRBV5-1, with D possibly TRBD1 on 5 matching bases. The CDR3 is 15 amino acids. Per germline, CDR1 SGHRS and CDR2 YFSETQ. Trimming stripped 6 bases from V and 4 bases from J, with 17 bases between. CDR3 region: CASNSGGAGYNEQFF. CDR3 sequence (DNA): TGCGCCAGCAACTCGGGTGGGGCAGGATACAATGAGCAGTTCTTC. Full variable domain (outside the CDR3, taken from reference TRBV5-1 and TRBJ2-1): KAGVTQTPRYLIKTRGQQVTLSCSPISGHRSVSWYQQTPGQGLQFLFEYFSETQRNKGNFPGRFSGRQFSNSRSEMNVSTLELGDSALYLCASNSGGAGYNEQFFGPGTRLTVL.

Regarding this clone: Within the sample, other DNA sequences also encode this same CDR3. The gene calls are TRBV11-2 and TRBJ2-7, with TRBD2 matching over 7 bases. This CDR3 has 13 residues. The trim removed 1 base at V and 6 bases at J, leaving 3 bases unmatched. The germline V gene has CDR1 SGHAT and CDR2 FQNNGV. CDR3 sequence: CASSLVLAREQYF. Written as DNA, the CDR3 is TGTGCCAGCAGCTTAGTACTAGCGCGCGAGCAGTACTTC.

V is TRBV4-1 and J is TRBJ2-5; 12 bases are shared with TRBD2. J gave up 4 bases and V 0 bases, and 6 bases lay outside the gene matches. The CDR3 contains 17 residues. Germline V CDR1 and CDR2: MGHRA, YSYEKL. The CDR3 DNA follows: TGCGCCAGCAGCCAAGAGTGGCTAGCGGGAGGGGGAGAGACCCAGTACTTC. This encodes CASSQEWLAGGGETQYF.

Details on this clone: A much larger clone is a single base away; this may be a read error. The sample carries other DNA sequences with the same CDR3. This chain connects TRBV30 to TRBJ1-4; D gene uncertain. V lost 0 bases to trimming and J lost 1 base, with 0 bases between them. This CDR3 comprises 12 residues. Looked up from germline, CDR1 is GTSNPN and CDR2 is SVGIG (reference sequence). CDR3 nucleotides: TGTGCCTGGAGTGTAACTAATGAAAAACTGTTTTTT. This codes for CAWSVTNEKLFF.

This chain connects TRBV6-1 to TRBJ1-5; 8 nucleotides agree with TRBD1. Germline CDR1 reads MNHNS; CDR2 reads SASEGT. V was clipped by 8 bases and J by 4 bases; unmatched bases: 7. This CDR3 comprises 14 residues. The CDR3 region is CASLDRAANQPQHF. The CDR3 nucleotides read TGTGCCAGCCTGGACAGGGCAGCAAATCAGCCCCAGCATTTT.

The rearrangement links TRBV9 to TRBJ1-1; D ambiguous. Germline V gene lookup returns CDR1 SGDLS and CDR2 YYNGEE. The germline V and J ends were trimmed by 4 bases and 6 bases, with 19 bases remaining between them. The CDR3 sequence is 15 residues long. In DNA form, the CDR3 reads TGTGCCAGCAGCCCCCGAAATGTGGGAAAAGCTGAAGCTTTCTTT. This encodes CASSPRNVGKAEAFF. The whole variable domain, remainder taken from reference TRBV9 and TRBJ1-1, is DSGVTQTPKHLITATGQRVTLRCSPRSGDLSVYWYQQSLDQGLQFLIQYYNGEERAKGNILERFSAQQFPDLHSELNLSSLELGDSALYFCASSPRNVGKAEAFFGQGTRLTVV.

The V and J genes are TRBV28 and TRBJ2-5; possibly TRBD2 for D (6 bases). Germline V CDR1 and CDR2: MDHEN, SYDVKM. The CDR3 consists of 14 residues. V lost 2 bases, J lost 5 bases, and 12 bases lay in between. The CDR3 region is CASSLAGSRETQYF. The CDR3 nucleotides are TGTGCCAGCAGTTTAGCGGGGTCCCGGGAGACCCAGTACTTC.

The rearrangement joins TRBV27 to TRBJ2-3, with 8 positions matching TRBD1. The CDR3 contains 15 residues. With V trimmed by 7 bases and J by 0 bases, 6 bases remained unmatched. Germline V gene data show CDR1 as MNHEY and CDR2 as SMNVEV (reference sequence). The CDR3 DNA sequence: TGTGCCAGCACTCCAGGGGGCTCTAGCACAGATACGCAGTATTTT. It encodes CASTPGGSSTDTQYF.

The rearrangement joins TRBV7-2 to TRBJ1-5; D is ambiguous. The CDR3 sequence is 15 residues long. Trimming removed 5 bases at V and 1 base at J, with 12 bases between. The germline V gene has CDR1 SGHTA and CDR2 FQGNSA. Written as DNA, the CDR3 is TGTGCCAGCAGCCCGACGGCCGTCAGCAATCAGCCCCAGCATTTT. This sequence encodes CASSPTAVSNQPQHF.

A note on this clone: One end of the junction varies from germline; a read error may be responsible. V usage is TRBV4-1 and J usage is TRBJ1-1; D is undetermined. The CDR3 loop spans 15 amino acids. The germline CDR1 and CDR2 sequences are MGHRA and YSYEKL. The CDR3 DNA is TGCGCCAGCAGCCATATCGCAGGTGTGAATACTGAAGCTTTCTTT. Amino acids: CASSHIAGVNTEAFF.

In regard to this clone: Only one base separates this from a far larger clonotype, so it likely reflects a read error. The chain is built from TRBV7-9 and TRBJ1-5; D gene unclear. With 2 bases removed from V and 3 bases from J, the gap between germline ends came to 2 bases. The germline V gene has CDR1 SEHNR and CDR2 FQNEAQ (reference sequence). This CDR3 has 12 residues. DNA of the CDR3: TGTGCCAGCAGCTTACCCAATCAGCCCCAGCATTTT. This encodes CASSLPNQPQHF. Filled out from reference TRBV7-9 and TRBJ1-5, the complete variable domain reads DTGVSQNPRHKITKRGQNVTFRCDPISEHNRLYWYRQTLGQGPEFLTYFQNEAQLEKSRLLSDRFSAERPKGSFSTLEIQRTEQGDSAMYLCASSLPNQPQHFGDGTRLSIL.

The chain has TRBV6-6 and TRBJ1-2; no definite D call. CDR1 and CDR2 from the germline V gene are MNHNY and SVGAGI (reference sequence). V gave up 7 bases and J gave up 5 bases, with 14 bases separating them. This CDR3 has 13 amino acids. The DNA for the CDR3 is TGTGCCAGCACGGTAGGAGCCCTATATGGCTACACCTTC. Amino acids: CASTVGALYGYTF.

Turning to this clone: The same CDR3 arises from other DNA sequences in this sample as well. The chain uses TRBV6-1 and TRBJ2-7, with D unclear. The CDR3 runs to 13 residues. CDR1 is MNHNS, CDR2 SASEGT, per germline. Deletions cut 9 bases from V and 0 bases from J, with 12 bases between. The CDR3, as DNA: TGTGCCAGTCGGACCTCGAGCTCCTACGAGCAGTACTTC. It is translated as CASRTSSSYEQYF.

The V gene is TRBV7-9, the J gene TRBJ2-1; D is uncertain. The CDR3 has 18 residues. Germline CDR1 is SEHNR and CDR2 is FQNEAQ (reference sequence). The ends were cut back, 1 base at V and 5 bases at J, with 21 bases in the middle. The CDR3, as DNA: TGTGCCAGCAGCTTAGGTTGGGCAGGACCAATTGGGAACAATGAGCAGTTCTTC. Residues: CASSLGWAGPIGNNEQFF.

The chain links TRBV7-2 to TRBJ1-2; no clear D. The CDR3 extends over 14 amino acids. CDR1 is SGHTA, CDR2 FQGNSA, per germline. Trimming left V 1 base short and J 2 bases short, with 8 bases between. Here the CDR3 reads CASSLGGLNYGYTF. The DNA of the CDR3 is TGTGCCAGCAGCTTAGGGGGTTTAAACTATGGCTACACCTTC.

The rearrangement joins TRBV2 to TRBJ2-7; 9 nucleotides align to TRBD1. Germline CDR1 is SNHLY and CDR2 is FYNNEI. The CDR3 has 15 amino acids. Trimming took 3 bases from V and 0 from J; bases not matched to a gene: 3. The CDR3 sequence: CASSDRDRDSYEQYF. DNA for the CDR3: TGTGCCAGCAGTGATAGGGACAGGGACTCCTACGAGCAGTACTTC.

This chain uses TRBV7-8 with TRBJ1-1; D is possibly TRBD1 (5 bases). With 0 bases removed from V and 5 bases from J, the gap between germline ends came to 16 bases. CDR1 is SGHVS and CDR2 is FQNEAQ in the germline V gene. The length of the CDR3 is 16 residues. CDR3 nucleotides: TGTGCCAGCAGCTTAGCAGCGACAGCCGGCGGGACTGAAGCTTTCTTT. This sequence encodes CASSLAATAGGTEAFF. The whole variable domain, filled in from reference TRBV7-8 and TRBJ1-1, reads GAGVSQSPRYKVAKRGQDVALRCDPISGHVSLFWYQQALGQGPEFLTYFQNEAQLDKSGLPSDRFFAERPEGSVSTLKIQRTQQEDSAVYLCASSLAATAGGTEAFFGQGTRLTVV.

This chain links TRBV2 with TRBJ2-2; 9 bases line up with TRBD1. V shed 10 bases, J shed 5 bases, and the junction held 8 bases outside the gene matches. The germline gives CDR1 SNHLY, CDR2 FYNNEI. The CDR3 covers 14 residues. CDR3 residues: CATEGQGWTGELFF. The DNA for the CDR3 is TGTGCCACCGAAGGACAGGGGTGGACCGGGGAGCTGTTTTTT. Full variable domain (rest looked up from reference TRBV2 and TRBJ2-2): EPEVTQTPSHQVTQMGQEVILRCVPISNHLYFYWYRQILGQKVEFLVSFYNNEISEKSEIFDDQFSVERPDGSNFTLKIRSTKLEDSAMYFCATEGQGWTGELFFGEGSRLTVL.

The gene calls are TRBV10-1 and TRBJ2-5; TRBD1 is a possible D gene (5 bases). Germline CDR1 reads WNHNN; CDR2 reads SYGVQD (reference sequence). Trimming removed 2 bases at V and 2 bases at J, with 12 bases between. The CDR3 has 15 amino acids. CDR3 sequence reads: CASSERQGRQETQYF. The CDR3 DNA reads TGCGCCAGCAGTGAGCGGCAGGGAAGACAAGAGACCCAGTACTTC.

The genes are TRBV2 and TRBJ1-2; no clear D. The CDR3 loop spans 15 amino acids. The germline gives CDR1 SNHLY, CDR2 FYNNEI. The V end lost 4 bases, the J end lost 4 bases, and 16 bases lay between the germline ends. CDR3 residues: CASSVFGKTSYGYTF. The CDR3 nucleotides read TGTGCCAGCAGTGTTTTCGGCAAGACCTCCTATGGCTACACCTTC.

The chain carries TRBV4-1 and TRBJ1-6; 7 nucleotides align to TRBD1. V lost 4 bases and J lost 9; bases outside the gene matches: 18. This CDR3 is 18 amino acids long. Germline values: CDR1 MGHRA, CDR2 YSYEKL. The CDR3 nucleotides read TGCGCCAGCAGCCCGGGGGGAATTTTAGACAGGGAGGCTTCACCCCTCCACTTT. It is translated as CASSPGGILDREASPLHF.

The sample holds one count of this clone. V and J are TRBV19 and TRBJ1-5; TRBD1 might be the D (5 bases). Germline CDR1 LNHDA, CDR2 SQIVND (reference sequence). The V gene lost 5 bases and the J gene lost 5 bases, with 19 bases spanning the gap. The CDR3 totals 16 residues. The CDR3 coding sequence is TGTGCCAGTAGTTGGGGGACGGCAGGGTCCTATCAGCCCCAGCATTTT. Translation gives CASSWGTAGSYQPQHF.

The CDR3 nucleotides are TGTGCCACGGCTAGCGGTCCCCAAGAGACCCAGTACTTC. This sequence encodes CATASGPQETQYF. J is TRBJ2-5 and V is TRBV11-3; 7 bases are shared with TRBD2. V dropped 10 bases and J dropped 1; count of bases not matched to a gene: 6. Germline CDR1 is SGHNT and CDR2 is YENEEA. The CDR3 has 13 residues.

As to this clone: The sample contains more than one DNA sequence encoding this CDR3. CDR3 sequence: CASRGQGSGNTIYF. The DNA of the CDR3 is TGCGCCAGCAGGGGACAGGGAAGTGGAAACACCATATATTTT. The V and J genes are TRBV5-1 and TRBJ1-3; 9 positions agree with TRBD1. There are 14 residues in the CDR3. Germline V gene sequence: CDR1 SGHRS, CDR2 YFSETQ. V lost 5 bases to trimming and J lost 3 bases; unmatched junction nucleotides: 3.